This T cell receptor (beta chain) was captured by sequencing in a study of T cell responses to AZD1222 COVID-19 vaccine. Second doses at about 4 or about 12 weeks were pooled. A remark on this clone: Its antigen is still unknown. Distinct nucleotide sequences in the sample also encode this CDR3.

Clones were sequenced by immunoSEQ multiplex PCR, and TCRdb holds only the in-frame ones, with some missing. The sample includes 150,000 to 200,000 clones, around 90% of them seen just once. Points from the study as a whole: Mostly white British, mostly female donors; authors suggested clonal diversity may be underestimated. It was only a handful of AZD1222 recipients who were seropositive at baseline.

The sequence was obtained from an adult who received the AZD1222 COVID-19 vaccine. The sample consisted of peripheral blood, taken 28 days after the second AZD1222 dose.

The CDR3, as DNA: TGTGCCAGCAGGGGGAGGGGCACAGATACGCAGTATTTT. It codes for CASRGRGTDTQYF. This sequence joins TRBV12-3 or TRBV12-4 and TRBJ2-3; the match to TRBD2 covers 7 bases. The J segment lost 1 base and the V segment lost 6 bases, leaving 1 base of the junction unmatched. The CDR3 spans 13 residues.